This T cell receptor (beta chain) stems from a study of cytomegalovirus exposure and HLA in healthy donors. Whole-study findings and limits: In an earlier analysis, about 87% or about 30%: the productive usage of most TCR beta V segments. According to reports, the classifier identified cytomegalovirus status with high specificity and sensitivity.

Notes on this clone: Its antigen is as yet unknown.

This CDR3 region has 15 residues. Germline V lookup: CDR1 KGHSH, CDR2 LQKENI. PCR amplification relied on 60 Vbeta primers (plus 13 Jbeta primers). Sequencing was performed with immunoSEQ multiplex PCR; in TCRdb, only in-frame clones are kept and a portion is missing. In the table there are 150,000 to 200,000 clones, roughly four fifths of which are singletons. The chain has TRBV18 and TRBJ2-5; 8 bases map to TRBD1. The J call may be in error: the DNA end matches TRBJ2-7 better. The material sequenced was PBMCs. This clonotype was sampled from a young man in good health and CMV-seronegative. The CDR3 region is CASSPPRGQSYEQYF. The DNA for the CDR3 is TGTGCCAGCTCACCACCCAGGGGGCAGTCCTACGAGCAGTACTTC.